This T cell receptor beta chain was recovered during a study of HIV-infected patients and healthy controls. cDNA was made from 500 ng RNA using alpha and beta constant primers. Alpha and beta chain libraries were made separately by chain-specific third strand synthesis with multiplexing indices. TCRdb re-analysed the 5' RACE reads in MiXCR, keeping a single row per CDR3 protein. The table lists 13,000 to 15,000 distinct CDR3 sequences, 7.5% to 10% of them singletons. No cell fractionation was done, so the repertoire covers all unsorted peripheral blood T cells. With 1 base clipped from V and 7 bases from J, the junction kept 6 bases outside the gene matches. Germline values: CDR1 SGHTA, CDR2 FQGNSA. The CDR3 length is 15 residues. This clonotype was counted at least ten times.

Input material: blood. This sequence was found in an adult in good health. The chain is built from TRBV7-2 and TRBJ2-7, with TRBD2 matching 11 bases. The DNA of the CDR3 is TGTGCCAGCAGCTTAGAACTAGCGGGGGCTAAAGAGCAGTACTTC. Its protein is CASSLELAGAKEQYF.